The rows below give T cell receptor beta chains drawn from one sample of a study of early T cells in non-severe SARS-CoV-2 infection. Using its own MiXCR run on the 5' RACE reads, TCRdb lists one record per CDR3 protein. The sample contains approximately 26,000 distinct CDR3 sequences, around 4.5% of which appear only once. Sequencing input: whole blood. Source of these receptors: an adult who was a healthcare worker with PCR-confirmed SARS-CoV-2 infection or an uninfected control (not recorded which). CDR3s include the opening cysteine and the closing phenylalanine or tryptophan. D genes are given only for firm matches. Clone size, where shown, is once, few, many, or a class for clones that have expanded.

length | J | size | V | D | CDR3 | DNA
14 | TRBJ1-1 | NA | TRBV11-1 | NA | CASSLDRVGTEAFF | TGTGCCAGCAGCTTAGACAGGGTGGGCACTGAAGCTTTCTTT
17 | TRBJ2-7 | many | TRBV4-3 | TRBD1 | CASSQDGRTGGSYEQYF | TGCGCCAGCAGCCAAGATGGAAGGACAGGGGGCTCCTACGAGCAGTACTTC
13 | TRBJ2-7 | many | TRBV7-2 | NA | CASSSGGSFEQYF | TGTGCCAGCTCTTCGGGCGGATCGTTCGAGCAGTACTTC
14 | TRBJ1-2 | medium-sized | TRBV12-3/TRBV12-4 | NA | CASSFHRANYGYTF | TGTGCCAGCAGTTTTCACCGAGCTAACTATGGCTACACCTTC
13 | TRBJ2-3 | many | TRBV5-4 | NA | CASSFIGVDTQYF | TGTGCCAGCAGCTTCATAGGGGTTGATACGCAGTATTTT
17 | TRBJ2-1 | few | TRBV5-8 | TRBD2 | CASSLGPGKRDFGEQFF | TGTGCCAGCAGCTTGGGCCCTGGGAAGCGGGATTTTGGTGAGCAGTTCTTC
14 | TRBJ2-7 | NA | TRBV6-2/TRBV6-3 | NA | CASRVGGETYEQYF | TGTGCCAGCCGGGTTGGAGGGGAAACCTACGAGCAGTACTTC
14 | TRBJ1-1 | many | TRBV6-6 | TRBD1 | CASSTLTGLNEAFF | TGTGCCAGCAGTACCCTGACAGGGTTGAATGAAGCTTTCTTT
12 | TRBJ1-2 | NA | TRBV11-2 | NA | CASSQGPLIGSF | TGTGCCAGCAGCCAAGGACCGCTTATCGGCTCCTTC
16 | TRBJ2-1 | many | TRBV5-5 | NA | CASSLGLGTAYNEQFF | TGTGCCAGCAGCTTGGGGTTGGGCACAGCCTACAATGAGCAGTTCTTC
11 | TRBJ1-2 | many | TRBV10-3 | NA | CATHIGGAYTF | TGTGCCACCCACATAGGCGGTGCCTACACCTTC
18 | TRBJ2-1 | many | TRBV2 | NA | CASSEAALSGTRFGEQFF | TGTGCCAGCAGTGAAGCAGCTTTAAGCGGGACAAGGTTCGGCGAGCAGTTCTTC
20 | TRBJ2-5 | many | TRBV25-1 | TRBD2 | CASSGPQGPDSSGSQETQYF | TGTGCCAGCAGTGGCCCACAGGGGCCTGATTCTAGCGGGAGCCAAGAGACCCAGTACTTC
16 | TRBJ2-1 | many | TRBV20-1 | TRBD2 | CSARDSPAGVHNEQFF | TGCAGTGCTAGAGATTCACCAGCGGGAGTCCACAATGAGCAGTTCTTC
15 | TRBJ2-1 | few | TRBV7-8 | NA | CASSLFRDSYNEQFF | TGTGCCAGCAGCTTATTCCGGGATTCCTACAATGAGCAGTTCTTC
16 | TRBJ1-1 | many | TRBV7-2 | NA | CASSPPLRGQGTEAFF | TGTGCCAGCAGCCCCCCTTTGAGAGGGCAGGGCACTGAAGCTTTCTTT
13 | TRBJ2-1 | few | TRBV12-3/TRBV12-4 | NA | CASSLLPSDEQFF | TGTGCCAGCAGTTTACTCCCCTCCGATGAGCAGTTCTTC
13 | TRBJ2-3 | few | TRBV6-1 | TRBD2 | CAGRGRATDTQYF | TGTGCCGGTCGCGGGAGGGCGACAGATACGCAGTATTTT
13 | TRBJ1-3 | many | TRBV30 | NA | CAWSPGSGNTIYF | TGTGCCTGGAGTCCCGGGTCTGGAAACACCATATATTTT
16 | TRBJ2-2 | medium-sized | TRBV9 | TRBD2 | CASSPRAGVVTGELFF | TGTGCCAGCAGCCCGAGAGCGGGAGTTGTCACCGGGGAGCTGTTTTTT
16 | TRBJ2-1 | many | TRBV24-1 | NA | CATSDLTPSSYNEQFF | TGTGCCACCAGTGATTTAACCCCCAGCTCCTACAATGAGCAGTTCTTC
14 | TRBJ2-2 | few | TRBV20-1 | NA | CSARGTVNTGELFF | TGCAGTGCTAGAGGGACGGTGAACACCGGGGAGCTGTTTTTT
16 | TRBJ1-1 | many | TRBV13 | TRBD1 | CASSVGTANMNTEAFF | TGTGCCAGCAGCGTCGGGACAGCCAACATGAACACTGAAGCTTTCTTT
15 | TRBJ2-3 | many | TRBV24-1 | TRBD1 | CATSAQGAPTDTQYF | TGTGCCACCAGTGCCCAGGGGGCGCCGACAGATACGCAGTATTTT
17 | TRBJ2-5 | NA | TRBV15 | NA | CATSGGPAGSEEETQYF | TGTGCCACCAGCGGAGGGCCGGCAGGGTCGGAAGAAGAGACCCAGTACTTC
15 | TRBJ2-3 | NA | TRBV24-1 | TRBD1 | CATSDPGGAADTQYF | TGTGCCACCAGTGACCCAGGGGGCGCAGCCGATACGCAGTATTTT
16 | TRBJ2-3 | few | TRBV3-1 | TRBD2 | CASSQGLAGDRDTQYF | TGTGCCAGCAGCCAGGGACTAGCGGGAGATAGAGATACGCAGTATTTT
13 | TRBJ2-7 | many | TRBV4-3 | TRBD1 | CASSRDRGAEQYF | TGCGCCAGCAGCCGGGACAGGGGAGCAGAGCAGTACTTC
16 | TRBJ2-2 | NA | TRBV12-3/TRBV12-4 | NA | CASRPGPQGNTGELFF | TGTGCCAGCAGGCCCGGACCGCAGGGGAACACCGGGGAGCTGTTTTTT
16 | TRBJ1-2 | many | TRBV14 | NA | CASSLTLTGTVYGYTF | TGTGCCAGCAGTCTGACGTTAACCGGGACCGTCTATGGCTACACCTTC
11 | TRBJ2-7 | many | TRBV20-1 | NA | CSAYNSYEQYF | TGCAGTGCATACAACTCCTACGAGCAGTACTTC
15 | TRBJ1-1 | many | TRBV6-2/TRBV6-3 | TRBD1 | CASRTDWDREAGAFF | TGTGCCAGCAGAACGGACTGGGACAGGGAGGCTGGAGCTTTCTTT
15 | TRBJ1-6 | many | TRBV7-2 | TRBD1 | CASSLEGQGNSPLHF | TGTGCCAGCAGCTTAGAGGGACAGGGAAATTCACCCCTCCACTTT
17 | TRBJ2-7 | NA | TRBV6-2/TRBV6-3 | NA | CASSYVYQKEYSYEQYF | TGTGCCAGCAGTTACGTCTACCAGAAGGAGTACTCCTACGAGCAGTACTTC
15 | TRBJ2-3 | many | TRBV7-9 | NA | CASRGRGALADTQYF | TGTGCCAGCCGGGGAAGAGGAGCCTTGGCAGATACGCAGTATTTT
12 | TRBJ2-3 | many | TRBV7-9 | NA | CASSLDGYTQYF | TGTGCCAGCAGCTTAGATGGTTATACGCAGTATTTT
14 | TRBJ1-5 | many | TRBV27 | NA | CASSSRGGNQPQHF | TGTGCCAGCAGTTCCAGGGGTGGTAATCAGCCCCAGCATTTT
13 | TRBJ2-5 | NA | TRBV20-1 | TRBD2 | CSASGRASETQYF | TGCAGTGCTAGCGGGAGGGCGTCCGAGACCCAGTACTTC
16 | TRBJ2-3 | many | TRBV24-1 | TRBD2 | CATSPGTSGRFDTQYF | TGTGCCACCAGTCCCGGGACTAGCGGGAGGTTTGATACGCAGTATTTT
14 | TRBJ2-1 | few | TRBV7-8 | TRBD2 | CASIRLAPYNEQFF | TGTGCCAGCATCCGACTAGCTCCTTACAATGAGCAGTTCTTC
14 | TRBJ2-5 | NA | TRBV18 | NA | CASSPAIAQETQYF | TGTGCCAGCTCACCGGCTATAGCACAAGAGACCCAGTACTTC